Following are 27 T cell receptor beta chains from one sample sequenced in a study of shared clonotypes between healthy human individuals. The method was immunoSEQ multiplex PCR; TCRdb's version includes in-frame clones alone and lacks a portion of them. In the table there are about 2.4 million clones, 90% to 95% of which are singletons. The specimen sequenced was naive CD4+ T cells sorted from blood. Subset indicated: CD45RA+ positively selected. Receptor source: a man aged 18 to 30 in good health.

The V and J genes are TRBV18 and TRBJ2-1; D uncertain. V lost 5 bases, J lost 0 bases, and 11 bases lay in between. CDR3 length: 15 residues. From germline, CDR1 is KGHSH and CDR2 LQKENI. CDR3 DNA sequence: TGTGCCAGCTCATCTGAGCCGAGCTCCTACAATGAGCAGTTCTTC. It specifies CASSSEPSSYNEQFF. Full variable domain (remainder filled in from reference TRBV18 and TRBJ2-1): NAGVMQNPRHLVRRRGQEARLRCSPMKGHSHVYWYRQLPEEGLKFMVYLQKENIIDESGMPKERFSAEFPKEGPSILRIQQVVRGDSAAYFCASSSEPSSYNEQFFGPGTRLTVL.

This chain connects TRBV5-6 to TRBJ1-3; tentative D call: TRBD1 (6 bases). Germline lookup yields CDR1 SGHDT and CDR2 YYEEEE. CDR3 length: 15 amino acids. The V end was cut by 3 bases, the J end by 0 bases, with 10 bases between. Here the CDR3 reads CASSWTASSGNTIYF. CDR3 nucleotide sequence: TGTGCCAGCAGCTGGACAGCGTCCTCTGGAAACACCATATATTTT.

This clone was detected a few times. J is TRBJ1-5 and V is TRBV6-1, with D possibly matching TRBD1 (6 bases). Between the trimmed V and J ends, which lost 4 bases and 2 bases, there was a span of 18 bases. CDR1 MNHNS and CDR2 SASEGT come from the germline V gene. CDR3 length: 17 amino acids. In DNA form, the CDR3 reads TGTGCCAGCAGTGCCTATCCGGTGGGGGGCGGCAATCAGCCCCAGCATTTT. Translated, it gives CASSAYPVGGGNQPQHF.

V and J are TRBV7-9 and TRBJ2-5; D may correspond to TRBD1 or TRBD2 (5 bases each). Germline V gene lookup returns CDR1 SEHNR and CDR2 FQNEAQ (reference sequence). Trimming pared 4 bases from V and 4 bases from J, leaving 16 bases between. There are 15 residues in the CDR3. CDR3 nucleotides: TGTGCCAGCAGCTCACCGGGGCGGTCAGGAGAGACCCAGTACTTC. Its translation: CASSSPGRSGETQYF. Full variable domain (remainder filled in from reference TRBV7-9 and TRBJ2-5): DTGVSQNPRHKITKRGQNVTFRCDPISEHNRLYWYRQTLGQGPEFLTYFQNEAQLEKSRLLSDRFSAERPKGSFSTLEIQRTEQGDSAMYLCASSSPGRSGETQYFGPGTRLLVL.

This sequence joins TRBV4-2 and TRBJ1-6, with unresolved D. From germline, CDR1 is LGHNA and CDR2 YNFKEQ. The CDR3 runs 15 residues. Deletions cut 1 base from V and 5 bases from J, with 9 bases between. The CDR3 loop reads CASSQVGRDNSPLHF. CDR3 nucleotides: TGTGCCAGCAGCCAAGTGGGCCGGGATAATTCACCCCTCCACTTT.

V gene TRBV9 combines with J gene TRBJ2-7; D is unclear. The CDR3 loop spans 14 amino acids. The V gene lost 0 bases and the J gene lost 6 bases, with 13 bases spanning the gap. Germline CDR1 reads SGDLS; CDR2 reads YYNGEE. As DNA, the CDR3 is TGTGCCAGCAGCGTAGAGGGTATCTATGGCGAGCAGTACTTC. It translates to CASSVEGIYGEQYF.

The chain uses TRBV6-1 and TRBJ1-5; 10 bases align to TRBD1. CDR3 length: 16 amino acids. Per germline, CDR1 MNHNS and CDR2 SASEGT. The V gene end was trimmed by 2 bases and the J gene end by 3 bases; junction bases not matched to a gene: 4. CDR3 nucleotides: TGTGCCAGCAGTGAAATGGGACAGGGGATCAATCAGCCCCAGCATTTT. It codes for CASSEMGQGINQPQHF.

The gene calls are TRBV6-1 and TRBJ2-5, with 11 positions matching TRBD1. The CDR3 consists of 18 residues. Germline V lookup: CDR1 MNHNS, CDR2 SASEGT. Trimming at V came to 0 bases and at J to 2 bases, leaving 8 bases not matched to a gene. The CDR3 loop is CASSEAPPGTGGQETQYF. In nucleotides, the CDR3 is TGTGCCAGCAGTGAAGCCCCCCCTGGGACAGGGGGACAAGAGACCCAGTACTTC.

Points on this clone: The identical CDR3 is also encoded by other nucleotide sequences in the sample. This rearrangement joins TRBV5-1 to TRBJ2-7, with D possibly matching TRBD1 (6 bases). V lost 4 bases, J lost 4 bases, and 9 bases lay in between. This CDR3 is 12 amino acids long. Looked up from germline, CDR1 is SGHRS and CDR2 is YFSETQ. The CDR3 DNA reads TGCGCCAGCAGCATACAGGGTTACGAGCAGTACTTC. It specifies CASSIQGYEQYF.

The CDR3 DNA reads TGTGCTAGTGCCCTGATGACACTCTACAATGAGCAGTTCTTC. Translated, it gives CASALMTLYNEQFF. V is TRBV12-5 and J is TRBJ2-1, with D unclear. The V and J ends lost 7 bases and 3 bases respectively, with 13 bases between them. The CDR3 extends over 14 amino acids. CDR1 is LGHNT and CDR2 is FRNRAP in the germline V gene.

The rearrangement links TRBV30 to TRBJ2-2; D is ambiguous. The CDR3 spans 11 residues. The V gene's germline CDR1 is GTSNPN and CDR2 SVGIG (reference sequence). The germline V and J ends were trimmed by 7 bases and 5 bases, with 8 bases remaining between them. CDR3 sequence: CASGRTGELFF. In DNA, the CDR3 is TGTGCCTCTGGACGGACCGGGGAGCTGTTTTTT.

Concerning this clone itself: The same CDR3 is also encoded by other DNA sequences in this sample. J is TRBJ1-3 and V is TRBV18; TRBD1 matches 10 bases. CDR1 is KGHSH, CDR2 LQKENI, per germline. The CDR3 is made up of 15 amino acids. V was clipped by 3 bases and J by 3 bases; unmatched bases: 2. In DNA, the CDR3 is TGTGCCAGCTCACCTGGGACAGGGGTTGGAAACACCATATATTTT. Translating it yields CASSPGTGVGNTIYF.

The chain links TRBV6-1 to TRBJ1-5; D uncertain. Germline CDR1 MNHNS, CDR2 SASEGT. Deletions cut 3 bases from V and 6 bases from J, with 15 bases between. CDR3 size: 15 residues. The CDR3 loop is CASSDGSGRGQPQHF. CDR3 DNA: TGTGCCAGCAGTGATGGGTCGGGCAGAGGTCAGCCCCAGCATTTT.

This clone was seen once. This chain joins TRBV5-3 and TRBJ2-2, with 9 bases that match TRBD1. TRBV5-3 is treated as an ORF (open reading frame) with a function not yet certain. This CDR3 has 21 residues. V shed 0 bases and J 4 bases; nucleotides not matched to a gene: 19. CDR3 in DNA: TGTGCCAGAAGCTTGGCCTACATTACAGGGGGCATTGGCAAAGGCACCGGGGAGCTGTTTTTT. It codes for CARSLAYITGGIGKGTGELFF.

This clone was detected only once. Other DNA variants within this sample encode the same CDR3. V usage is TRBV2 and J usage is TRBJ2-3; TRBD2 matches 14 bases. Germline V gives CDR1 SNHLY, CDR2 FYNNEI. This CDR3 is 16 amino acids long. Trimming at V came to 4 bases and at J to 4 bases, leaving 4 bases not matched to a gene. In DNA form, the CDR3 reads TGTGCCAGCAGTGCAGGACTAGCGGGAGGAGCAGATACGCAGTATTTT. Its translation is CASSAGLAGGADTQYF.

The genes are TRBV11-2 and TRBJ1-5; 7 bases are shared with TRBD1. The CDR3 runs to 15 residues. V lost 6 bases and J lost 3; bases outside the gene matches: 8. Germline CDR1 reads SGHAT; CDR2 reads FQNNGV. This chain's CDR3 is CASSAGTANNQPQHF. Here the CDR3 DNA reads TGTGCCAGCAGTGCCGGGACAGCTAACAATCAGCCCCAGCATTTT.

The V gene is TRBV27, the J gene TRBJ2-7, with D unresolved. Deletions cut 3 bases from V and 3 bases from J, with 9 bases between. The germline CDR1 and CDR2 sequences are MNHEY and SMNVEV (reference sequence). The CDR3 has 13 amino acids. The CDR3 region has the DNA TGTGCCAGCAGTTTCTACAGTAACTACGAGCAGTACTTC. Protein: CASSFYSNYEQYF.

The CDR3 coding sequence is TGTGCCTGGAGTGAGATTCCCTACGAGCAGTACTTC. Amino acids: CAWSEIPYEQYF. V and J are TRBV30 and TRBJ2-7; D unclear. V gave up 1 base and J gave up 2 bases, with 6 bases separating them. Looked up from germline, CDR1 is GTSNPN and CDR2 is SVGIG (reference sequence). The CDR3 is made up of 12 amino acids.

The chain combines TRBV28 with TRBJ2-2; the D is unclear. This CDR3 comprises 16 residues. Germline lookup yields CDR1 MDHEN and CDR2 SYDVKM. V was pared by 7 bases and J by 1 base, with 16 bases between. The CDR3 nucleotides read TGTGCCAGCATCACCCAAAGTCGGCTGAACACCGGGGAGCTGTTTTTT. This encodes CASITQSRLNTGELFF.

This clone was seen only once. The chain combines TRBV7-6 with TRBJ1-1; 9 bases line up with TRBD1. The V segment lost 5 bases and the J segment 0 bases; nucleotides outside the gene matches: 4. Germline CDR1 reads SGHVS; CDR2 reads FNYEAQ. The CDR3 is made up of 15 amino acids. The CDR3 nucleotides are TGTGCCAGCAGCCCGAACAGGGGGCTGAACACTGAAGCTTTCTTT. Translating gives CASSPNRGLNTEAFF.

This clone was detected only a few times. The identical CDR3 is also encoded by other nucleotide sequences in the sample. This chain connects TRBV7-2 to TRBJ2-7; 9 nucleotides align to TRBD1. CDR1 and CDR2 from the germline V gene are SGHTA and FQGNSA. This CDR3 is 14 amino acids long. V lost 5 bases and J lost 3; bases outside the gene matches: 5. The DNA for the CDR3 is TGTGCCAGCAGCCCCGGGACAGGGAGCTACGAGCAGTACTTC. Translation: CASSPGTGSYEQYF.

The chain recombines TRBV7-2 with TRBJ2-2, with 8 bases aligning to TRBD1. Per germline, CDR1 SGHTA and CDR2 FQGNSA. This CDR3 spans 15 amino acids. The V gene end was trimmed by 3 bases and the J gene end by 5 bases; junction bases not matched to a gene: 5. The CDR3 is CASSLRQGRTGELFF. CDR3 DNA sequence: TGTGCCAGCAGCTTGAGACAGGGGCGGACCGGGGAGCTGTTTTTT.

V and J are TRBV7-9 and TRBJ2-4; possible D gene TRBD2, 5 bases. The V end was cut by 4 bases, the J end by 1 base, with 11 bases between. This CDR3 is built from 15 residues. Germline V gene lookup returns CDR1 SEHNR and CDR2 FQNEAQ (reference sequence). As DNA, the CDR3 is TGTGCCAGCAGCTGGGCGGGTCTGGCCAAAAACATTCAGTACTTC. Its translation: CASSWAGLAKNIQYF.

The chain uses TRBV5-4 and TRBJ2-1; 8 bases agree with TRBD2. The CDR3 runs 15 residues. Germline-derived CDR1 and CDR2 are SGHNT and YYREEE (reference sequence). V lost 3 bases, J lost 6 bases, and 8 bases stayed unmatched. CDR3 sequence: CASSYGLAGVNEQFF. The CDR3 DNA sequence: TGTGCCAGCAGCTACGGACTAGCCGGGGTCAATGAGCAGTTCTTC.

Concerning this clone: Other nucleotide sequences in the sample specify the same CDR3. V and J are TRBV18 and TRBJ1-5; 7 nucleotides match TRBD1. V lost 6 bases to trimming and J lost 6 bases; unmatched junction nucleotides: 8. This CDR3 spans 14 amino acids. The germline V gene encodes CDR1 KGHSH and CDR2 LQKENI. The CDR3 coding sequence is TGTGCCAGCTCCCCCGGGACAGCCGGTCAGCCCCAGCATTTT. Residues: CASSPGTAGQPQHF.

CDR3 DNA sequence: TGTGCCAGCAGCTGGGGGGGGACTGAAGCTTTCTTT. It specifies CASSWGGTEAFF. J is TRBJ1-1 and V is TRBV5-4; possibly TRBD1 for D (5 bases). This CDR3 comprises 12 residues. CDR1 is SGHNT, CDR2 YYREEE, per germline (reference sequence). Trimming took off 3 bases at V and 5 bases at J, with 8 bases between the two ends.

The gene calls are TRBV7-8 and TRBJ2-5; D is possibly TRBD1 or TRBD2 (6 bases each). The germline CDR1 and CDR2 sequences are SGHVS and FQNEAQ. V was clipped by 5 bases and J by 4 bases, with 14 bases between them. The CDR3 runs 14 residues. The CDR3 sequence: CASSRSEGGETQYF. In DNA, the CDR3 is TGTGCCAGCAGCCGATCGGAGGGGGGAGAGACCCAGTACTTC.